A single T cell receptor beta chain is shown here with its context. The data are from a study of blood T cell repertoires in COVID-19. Germline V gives CDR1 KGHSH, CDR2 LQKENI. Trimming shortened V by 5 bases and J by 5 bases, and 12 bases separated the two germline ends. This CDR3 has 13 residues. TCRdb's copy holds only in-frame clones and misses some; the assay was immunoSEQ multiplex PCR. The sample has about 110,000 clones, less than 75% seen once. The receptor was derived from a woman aged 40 to 49 with acute or convalescent COVID-19. Sequencing used peripheral blood. This chain uses TRBV18 with TRBJ2-5; maybe TRBD1 (6 bases). CDR3 in DNA: TGTGCCAGCTCATTAAACAGGGAGGAGACCCAGTACTTC. Amino acids: CASSLNREETQYF.